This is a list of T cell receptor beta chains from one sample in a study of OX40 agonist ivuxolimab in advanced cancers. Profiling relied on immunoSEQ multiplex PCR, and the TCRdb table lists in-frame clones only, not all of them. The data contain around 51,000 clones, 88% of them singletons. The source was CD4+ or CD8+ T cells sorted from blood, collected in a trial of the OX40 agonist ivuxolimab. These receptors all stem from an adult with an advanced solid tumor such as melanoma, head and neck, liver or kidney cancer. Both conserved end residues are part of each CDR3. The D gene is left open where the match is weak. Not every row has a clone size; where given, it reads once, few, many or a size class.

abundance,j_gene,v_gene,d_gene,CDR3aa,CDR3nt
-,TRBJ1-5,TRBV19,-,CASRGSTGNQPQHF,TGTGCCAGTAGGGGGTCAACGGGGAATCAGCCCCAGCATTTT
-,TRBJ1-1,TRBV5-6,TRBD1,CASSLGQGANTEAFF,TGTGCCAGCAGCCTAGGACAGGGCGCAAACACTGAAGCTTTCTTT
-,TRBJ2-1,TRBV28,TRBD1,CASSRQGPGEQFF,TGTGCCAGCAGTCGACAGGGACCCGGTGAGCAGTTCTTC
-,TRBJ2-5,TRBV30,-,CAWTPRTVQETQYF,TGTGCCTGGACCCCTCGGACAGTACAAGAGACCCAGTACTTC
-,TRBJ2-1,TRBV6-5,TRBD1,CASRETGIYNEQFF,TGTGCCAGCAGGGAGACAGGGATCTACAATGAGCAGTTCTTC
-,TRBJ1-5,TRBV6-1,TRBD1,CASSERGRRNQPQHF,TGTGCCAGCAGTGAAAGGGGGCGTCGAAATCAGCCCCAGCATTTT
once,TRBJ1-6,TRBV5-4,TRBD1,CASSPRDRNNSPLHF,TGTGCCAGCAGCCCCCGGGACAGAAATAATTCACCCCTCCACTTT
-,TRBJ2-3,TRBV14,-,CASSQQRRTEDTQYF,TGTGCCAGCAGCCAACAAAGGAGGACGGAAGATACGCAGTATTTT
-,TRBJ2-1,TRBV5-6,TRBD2,CASSRRLGLADYNEQFF,TGTGCCAGCAGCCGCCGCCTGGGACTAGCGGACTACAATGAGCAGTTCTTC
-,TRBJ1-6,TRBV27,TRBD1,CASSLSTGDASPLHF,TGTGCCAGCAGTTTATCAACAGGGGACGCTTCACCCCTCCACTTT
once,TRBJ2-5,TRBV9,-,CASSVGYAAETQYF,TGTGCCAGCAGCGTCGGGTACGCGGCAGAGACCCAGTACTTC
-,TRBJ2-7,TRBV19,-,CASSRASSYEQYF,TGTGCCAGTAGTAGGGCATCCTCGTACGAGCAGTACTTC
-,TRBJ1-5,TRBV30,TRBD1,CAFGQGSPPQHF,TGTGCCTTTGGACAGGGGTCGCCGCCCCAGCATTTT
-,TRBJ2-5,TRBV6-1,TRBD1,CASVIDRGGGTQYF,TGTGCCAGCGTAATTGACAGGGGGGGAGGGACCCAGTACTTC
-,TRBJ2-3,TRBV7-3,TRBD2,CASSLRGRAEDTQYF,TGTGCCAGCAGCTTAAGAGGGAGGGCCGAGGATACGCAGTATTTT
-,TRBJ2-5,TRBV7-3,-,CASSLGVGETQYF,TGTGCCAGCAGCTTAGGGGTCGGAGAGACCCAGTACTTC
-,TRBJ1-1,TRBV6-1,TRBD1,CASRWDSMNTEAFF,TGTGCCAGCAGATGGGACAGCATGAACACTGAAGCTTTCTTT
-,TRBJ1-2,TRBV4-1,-,CASSQQDYGYTF,TGCGCCAGCAGCCAACAGGATTATGGCTACACCTTC
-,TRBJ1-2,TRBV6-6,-,CASSLSAVFGYGYTF,TGTGCCAGCAGTCTCAGCGCAGTTTTTGGCTATGGCTACACCTTC
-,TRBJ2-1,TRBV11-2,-,CASSLPTTNEQFF,TGTGCCAGCAGCTTACCCACAACGAATGAGCAGTTCTTC
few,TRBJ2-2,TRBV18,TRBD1,CASSQRQGRDTGELFF,TGTGCCAGCTCACAGAGACAGGGGCGGGACACCGGGGAGCTGTTTTTT
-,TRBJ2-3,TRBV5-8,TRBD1,CASSLSQGAIALTDTQYF,TGTGCCAGCAGCTTGTCACAGGGGGCGATTGCTCTTACAGATACGCAGTATTTT
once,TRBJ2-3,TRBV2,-,CASKSGYRGTDTQYF,TGTGCCAGCAAGTCAGGATACAGGGGCACAGATACGCAGTATTTT
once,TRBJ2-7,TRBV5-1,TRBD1,CASSDDRGLYEQYF,TGCGCCAGCAGCGATGACAGGGGGCTATACGAGCAGTACTTC
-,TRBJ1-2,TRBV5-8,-,CASSLVQRGYGYTF,TGTGCCAGCAGCTTGGTACAGCGGGGGTATGGCTACACCTTC
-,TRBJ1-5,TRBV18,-,CASSPGQLSNQPQHF,TGTGCCAGCTCACCGGGACAACTAAGCAATCAGCCCCAGCATTTT
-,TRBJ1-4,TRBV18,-,CASSRVTANEKLFF,TGTGCCAGCTCCCGGGTGACAGCTAATGAAAAACTGTTTTTT
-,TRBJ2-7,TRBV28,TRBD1,CASSPVTGGLKGQYF,TGTGCCAGCAGCCCTGTCACAGGGGGTCTTAAGGGGCAGTACTTC
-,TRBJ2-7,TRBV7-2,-,CASSNDRAGSYEQYF,TGTGCCAGCAGCAACGACAGGGCGGGGTCCTACGAGCAGTACTTC
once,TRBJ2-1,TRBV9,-,CASSLNWENEQFF,TGTGCCAGCAGCCTTAACTGGGAGAATGAGCAGTTCTTC
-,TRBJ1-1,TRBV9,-,CASSVVGGDTEAFF,TGTGCCAGCAGCGTAGTGGGTGGGGACACTGAAGCTTTCTTT
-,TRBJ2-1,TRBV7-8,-,CASSLVGGRGEFF,TGTGCCAGCAGCTTAGTGGGCGGAAGGGGGGAGTTCTTC
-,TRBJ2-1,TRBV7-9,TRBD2,CASVTSGEYNEQFF,TGTGCCAGCGTGACTAGCGGGGAGTACAATGAGCAGTTCTTC
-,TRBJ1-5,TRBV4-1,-,CASSQVDGNQPQHF,TGCGCCAGCAGCCAAGTGGATGGGAATCAGCCCCAGCATTTT
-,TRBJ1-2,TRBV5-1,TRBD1,CASSLGQGNPGYTF,TGCGCCAGCAGCTTGGGACAGGGAAACCCTGGCTACACCTTC
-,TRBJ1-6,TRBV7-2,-,CAITGFLKSNSPLHF,TGTGCCATCACAGGGTTTTTAAAATCTAATTCACCCCTCCACTTT
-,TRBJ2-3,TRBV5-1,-,CASSLGGVNTDTQYF,TGCGCCAGCAGCTTAGGCGGGGTTAACACAGATACGCAGTATTTT
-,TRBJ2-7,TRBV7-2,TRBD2,CASSWKVGLAGESEQYF,TGTGCCAGCAGCTGGAAGGTGGGGCTAGCGGGTGAAAGCGAGCAGTACTTC
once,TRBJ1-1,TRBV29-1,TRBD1,CSALSGGTEAFF,TGCAGCGCTTTGTCAGGGGGGACTGAAGCTTTCTTT
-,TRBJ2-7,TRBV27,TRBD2,CASKPGLERYEQYF,TGTGCCAGCAAACCGGGACTAGAACGCTACGAGCAGTACTTC
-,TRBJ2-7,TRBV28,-,CASSFGRASREQYF,TGTGCCAGCAGTTTTGGCAGGGCCTCACGCGAGCAGTACTTC
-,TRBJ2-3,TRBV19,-,CASSKQGSSYF,TGTGCCAGTAGCAAACAGGGAAGTTCGTATTTT
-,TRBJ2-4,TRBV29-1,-,CSVLNRVNIQYF,TGCAGCGTTTTGAACAGGGTGAACATTCAGTACTTC
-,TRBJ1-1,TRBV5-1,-,CASSLQEMNTEAFF,TGCGCCAGCAGCTTGCAGGAGATGAACACTGAAGCTTTCTTT
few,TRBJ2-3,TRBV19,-,CASSPTRVYTDTQYF,TGTGCCAGTAGTCCAACCCGGGTCTACACAGATACGCAGTATTTT
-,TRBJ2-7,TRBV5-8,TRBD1,CASSLFRTGGNREQYF,TGTGCCAGCAGCTTGTTTCGGACAGGGGGGAATCGAGAGCAGTACTTC
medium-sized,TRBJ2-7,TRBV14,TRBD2,CASSPRRGGYEQYF,TGTGCCAGCAGCCCCCGACGGGGAGGGTACGAGCAGTACTTC
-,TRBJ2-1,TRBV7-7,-,CASSLGLNQAEQFF,TGTGCTAGCAGCTTAGGACTAAACCAGGCTGAGCAGTTCTTC
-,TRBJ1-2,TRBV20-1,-,CSAPGGGGHTF,TGCAGTGCCCCGGGGGGGGGCGGCCACACCTTC
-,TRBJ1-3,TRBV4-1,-,CASSQEVGGNTIYF,TGCGCCAGCAGCCAAGAAGTAGGTGGAAACACCATATATTTT
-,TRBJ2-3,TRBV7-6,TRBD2,CASSLVAGGPGDTQYF,TGTGCCAGCAGCTTAGTAGCGGGGGGGCCTGGAGATACGCAGTATTTT
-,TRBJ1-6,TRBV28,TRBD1,CASRRQGGNSPLHF,TGTGCCAGCAGAAGACAGGGCGGCAATTCACCCCTCCACTTT
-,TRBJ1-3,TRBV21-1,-,CASSITGQGFIWKHHIF,TGTGCCAGCAGCATAACGGGACAGGGATTTATTTGGAAACACCATATATTT